This T cell receptor (beta chain) was captured in a study of blood T cell repertoires in COVID-19. About the research overall: The United States, Italy and Spain were the sources of the acute and convalescent COVID-19 samples. T cells, B-cell-depleted T cells, or PBMCs supplied cDNA or gDNA.

Trimming left V 2 bases short and J 6 bases short, with 16 bases between. Germline CDR1 reads KGHSH; CDR2 reads LQKENI. The CDR3 runs to 15 residues. Under the authors' procedure: Amplification of reference gene primers was used by the study to estimate nucleated cell counts. TCRdb's copy holds only in-frame clones and misses some; the assay was immunoSEQ multiplex PCR. D and trimming come from the DNA, and the V and J calls and clone size come from that table. In the table there are tens of thousands of clones, around 85% of which are singletons. The sequencing sample was made of peripheral blood. This clonotype was obtained from an older man with acute or convalescent COVID-19. The chain is built from TRBV18 and TRBJ1-2; tentatively, D is TRBD1 (5 bases). The CDR3 region is CASSPGTSGTHGYTF. The CDR3, as DNA: TGTGCCAGCTCACCAGGGACTTCAGGGACTCATGGCTACACCTTC.